These T cell receptor beta chains were read from a single sample in a study of blood T cell repertoires in COVID-19. The protocol was immunoSEQ multiplex PCR, while the TCRdb copy is restricted to in-frame clones and leaves out a portion. The sample holds about 130,000 clones, more than 70% seen once. Input material: peripheral blood. Receptors were obtained from an elderly woman with COVID-19, enrolled during active disease. Each CDR3 is given with its conserved first and last residue. The D gene is left open where the match is weak. Size values are once, few and many counts, or a class for expanded clones, and some rows have none.

v_gene	abundance	d_gene	j_gene	CDR3nt	CDR3aa
TRBV5-1	-	TRBD2	TRBJ2-1	TGCGCCAGCAGCTTGGCCGTGATCAGCGGGAGTGGGTACAATGAGCAGTTCTTC	CASSLAVISGSGYNEQFF
TRBV20-1	-	TRBD2	TRBJ2-3	TGCAGTGCTAGTTTCGCTAGCGGGAGTCTCGACGGTTACACAGATACGCAGTATTTT	CSASFASGSLDGYTDTQYF
TRBV28	-	TRBD1	TRBJ1-2	TGTGCCAGCCGAAAGGGACAGGGGGGAGGCTACACCTTC	CASRKGQGGGYTF
TRBV4-1	-	TRBD1	TRBJ1-1	TGCGCCAGCAGCCAACAACACAGGGGGAGGACTGAAGCTTTCTTT	CASSQQHRGRTEAFF
TRBV5-5	-	-	TRBJ2-7	TGTGCCAGCAGCTTGATGCAGCGACAGGAGCAGTACTTC	CASSLMQRQEQYF
TRBV6-5	once	TRBD1	TRBJ2-7	TGTGCCAGCAGTTACTTGGGGACAGGGGACGAGCAGTACTTC	CASSYLGTGDEQYF
TRBV5-4	-	TRBD2	TRBJ2-1	TGTGCCAGCAGCGGAGTAGCGGGAGCTTCAGATGAGCAGTTCTTC	CASSGVAGASDEQFF
TRBV3-1/TRBV3-2	-	TRBD2	TRBJ2-7	TGTGCCAGCAGCCTCACTAGCGGGGGCTACGAGCAGTACTTC	CASSLTSGGYEQYF
TRBV7-9	-	-	TRBJ2-3	TGTGCCAGCAGCTTAAACGCCCAGACAGATACGCAGTATTTT	CASSLNAQTDTQYF
TRBV9	-	-	TRBJ2-1	TGTGCCAGCAGCGTAGGGAGTAATTCCTACAATGAGCAGTTCTTC	CASSVGSNSYNEQFF
TRBV5-6	-	TRBD1	TRBJ2-1	TGTGCCAGCAGCAAATGGACAGGCCATATCATCTTC	CASSKWTGHIIF
TRBV7-9	-	TRBD2	TRBJ2-1	TGTGCCAGCAGCTTAGCGCGATTAGCGGGGTACAATGAGCAGTTCTTC	CASSLARLAGYNEQFF
TRBV19	few	-	TRBJ1-6	TGTGCCAGTAGTATGAGTCAGGGGATTTCACCCCTCCACTTT	CASSMSQGISPLHF
TRBV4-2	-	-	TRBJ2-1	TGTGCCAGCAGCCAAGATTGGGGAGGAATACCCAATGAGCAGTTCTTC	CASSQDWGGIPNEQFF
TRBV6-5	-	-	TRBJ1-1	TGTGCCACCCGTTCGGACTCTAACGCTGAAGCTTTCTTT	CATRSDSNAEAFF
TRBV5-1	-	-	TRBJ2-7	TGCGCCAGCAGCTTGGAGTCTAGCAGGTCCTATTACGAGCAGTACTTC	CASSLESSRSYYEQYF
TRBV11-2	-	-	TRBJ2-1	TGTGCCAGCAGCTTAGAGGGTACAGTTCCCTCCTACAATGAGCAGTTCTTC	CASSLEGTVPSYNEQFF
TRBV28	-	TRBD2	TRBJ2-7	TGTGCCAGCAGTTCGGCTGTAGCGGGATTCTACGAGCAGTACTTC	CASSSAVAGFYEQYF
TRBV24-1	-	TRBD2	TRBJ2-3	TGTGCCACCAGTGAGAGCGGGAGGGGAACAGATACGCAGTATTTT	CATSESGRGTDTQYF
TRBV7-2	few	TRBD2	TRBJ2-5	TGTGCCAGCAGCTCCGGACTAGCGGGGGAGACCCAGTACTTC	CASSSGLAGETQYF
TRBV18	-	-	TRBJ1-6	TGTGCCAGCTCACCAGGACAGATAGGAAATTCACCCCTCCACTTT	CASSPGQIGNSPLHF
TRBV12-3/TRBV12-4	-	-	TRBJ1-1	TGTGCCAGCAGCCTATATGTGAACACTGAAGCTTTCTTT	CASSLYVNTEAFF
TRBV27	few	-	TRBJ2-3	TGTGCCAGCAGTTCACCGGGACTCCTAGATACGCAGTATTTT	CASSSPGLLDTQYF
TRBV4-1	-	TRBD1	TRBJ1-5	TGCGCCAGCAGCCAACAACAGGGGAGTAGCAATCAGCCCCAGCATTTT	CASSQQQGSSNQPQHF
TRBV24-1	-	-	TRBJ2-1	TGTGCTACCGGGAGCGGGTCCCTACCTTACAATGAGCAGTTCTTC	CATGSGSLPYNEQFF
TRBV4-2	-	-	TRBJ2-5	TGTGCCAGCAGCCAAGACAGGCAAGAGACCCAGTACTTC	CASSQDRQETQYF